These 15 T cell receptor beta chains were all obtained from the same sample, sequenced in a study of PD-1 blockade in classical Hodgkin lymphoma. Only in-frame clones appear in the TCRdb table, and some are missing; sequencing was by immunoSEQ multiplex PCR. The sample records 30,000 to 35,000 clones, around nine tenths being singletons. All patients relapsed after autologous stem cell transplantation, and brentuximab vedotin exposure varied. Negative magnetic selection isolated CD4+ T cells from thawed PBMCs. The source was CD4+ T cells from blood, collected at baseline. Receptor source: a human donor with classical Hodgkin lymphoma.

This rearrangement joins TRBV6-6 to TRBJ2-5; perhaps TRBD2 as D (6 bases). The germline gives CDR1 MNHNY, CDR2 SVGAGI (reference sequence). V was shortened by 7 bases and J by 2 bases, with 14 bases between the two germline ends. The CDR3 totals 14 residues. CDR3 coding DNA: TGTGCCAGCACTGCGGGGAGGAGTCAAGAGACCCAGTACTTC. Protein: CASTAGRSQETQYF.

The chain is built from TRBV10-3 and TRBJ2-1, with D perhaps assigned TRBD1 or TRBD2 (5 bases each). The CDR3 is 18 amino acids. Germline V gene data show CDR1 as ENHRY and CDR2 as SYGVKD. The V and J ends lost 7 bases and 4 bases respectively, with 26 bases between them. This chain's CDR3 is CAINLQGMKSGSYNEQFF. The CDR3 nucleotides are TGTGCCATCAATCTTCAGGGAATGAAGAGCGGATCGTACAATGAGCAGTTCTTC.

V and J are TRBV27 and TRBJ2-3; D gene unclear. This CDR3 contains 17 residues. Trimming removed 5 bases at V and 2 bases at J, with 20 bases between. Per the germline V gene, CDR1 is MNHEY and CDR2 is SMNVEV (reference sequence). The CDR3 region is CASSPYRRTPNTDTQYF. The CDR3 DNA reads TGTGCCAGCAGTCCCTACCGCCGAACCCCTAACACAGATACGCAGTATTTT.

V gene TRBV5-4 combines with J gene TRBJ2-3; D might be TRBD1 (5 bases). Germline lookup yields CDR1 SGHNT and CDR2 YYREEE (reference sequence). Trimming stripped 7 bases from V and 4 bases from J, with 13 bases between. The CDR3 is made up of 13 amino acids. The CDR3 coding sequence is TGTGCCAGCGGCCCCTGGGGCCCAGATACGCAGTATTTT. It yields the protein CASGPWGPDTQYF.

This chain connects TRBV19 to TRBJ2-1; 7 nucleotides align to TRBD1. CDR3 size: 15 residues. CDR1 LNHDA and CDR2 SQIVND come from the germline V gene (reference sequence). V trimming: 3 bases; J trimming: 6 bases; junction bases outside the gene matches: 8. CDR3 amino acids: CASSIDRVSGNEQFF. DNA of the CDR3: TGTGCCAGTAGTATCGACAGGGTCAGCGGCAATGAGCAGTTCTTC.

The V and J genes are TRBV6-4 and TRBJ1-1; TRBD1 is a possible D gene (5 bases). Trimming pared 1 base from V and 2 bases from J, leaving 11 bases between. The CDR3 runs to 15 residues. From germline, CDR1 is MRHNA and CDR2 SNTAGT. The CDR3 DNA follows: TGTGCCAGCAGTGACTTGGGGCAAGGCAACACTGAAGCTTTCTTT. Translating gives CASSDLGQGNTEAFF.

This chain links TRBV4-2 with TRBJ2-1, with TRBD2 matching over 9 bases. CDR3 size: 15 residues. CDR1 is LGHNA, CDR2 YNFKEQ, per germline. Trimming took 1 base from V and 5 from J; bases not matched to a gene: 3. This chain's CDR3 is CASSQVASGNNEQFF. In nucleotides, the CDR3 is TGTGCCAGCAGCCAAGTGGCTAGCGGGAACAATGAGCAGTTCTTC.

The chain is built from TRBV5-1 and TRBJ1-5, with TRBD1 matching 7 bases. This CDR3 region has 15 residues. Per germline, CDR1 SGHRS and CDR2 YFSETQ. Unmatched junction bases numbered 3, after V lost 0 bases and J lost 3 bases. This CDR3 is CASSLEGAANQPQHF. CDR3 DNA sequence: TGCGCCAGCAGCTTGGAGGGGGCGGCCAATCAGCCCCAGCATTTT. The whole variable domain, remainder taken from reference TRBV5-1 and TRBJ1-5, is KAGVTQTPRYLIKTRGQQVTLSCSPISGHRSVSWYQQTPGQGLQFLFEYFSETQRNKGNFPGRFSGRQFSNSRSEMNVSTLELGDSALYLCASSLEGAANQPQHFGDGTRLSIL.

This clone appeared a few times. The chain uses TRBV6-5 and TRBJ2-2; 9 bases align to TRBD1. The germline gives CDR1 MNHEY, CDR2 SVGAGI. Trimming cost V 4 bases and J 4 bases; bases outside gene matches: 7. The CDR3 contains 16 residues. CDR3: CASSSPDRGGTGELFF. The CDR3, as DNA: TGTGCCAGCAGTTCCCCGGACAGGGGTGGCACCGGGGAGCTGTTTTTT.

CDR3 sequence reads: CASSTRQLGETQYF. The CDR3 bases are TGTGCCAGCAGCACCCGACAGCTAGGAGAGACCCAGTACTTC. The J gene is TRBJ2-5, the V gene TRBV5-4; D possibly corresponds to TRBD1 (5 bases). The CDR3 is 14 residues long. V was pared by 4 bases and J by 4 bases, with 14 bases between. CDR1 SGHNT and CDR2 YYREEE come from the germline V gene (reference sequence). The whole variable domain, remainder taken from reference TRBV5-4 and TRBJ2-5, is ETGVTQSPTHLIKTRGQQVTLRCSSQSGHNTVSWYQQALGQGPQFIFQYYREEENGRGNFPPRFSGLQFPNYSSELNVNALELDDSALYLCASSTRQLGETQYFGPGTRLLVL.

The CDR3 region is CATSKRGWSSNQPQHF. CDR3 DNA: TGTGCCACCAGCAAGAGGGGGTGGAGTAGCAATCAGCCCCAGCATTTT. The chain couples TRBV15 to TRBJ1-5, with D perhaps TRBD1 (6 bases). Trimming pared 4 bases from V and 0 bases from J, leaving 13 bases between. Germline V gene lookup returns CDR1 LNHNV and CDR2 YYDKDF (reference sequence). The CDR3 has 16 amino acids.

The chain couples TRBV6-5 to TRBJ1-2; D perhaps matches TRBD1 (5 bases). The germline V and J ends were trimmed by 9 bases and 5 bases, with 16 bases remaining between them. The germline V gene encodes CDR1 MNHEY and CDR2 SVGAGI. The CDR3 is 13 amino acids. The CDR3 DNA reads TGTGCCAGTGCGGGGGTGCCCCCGTATGGCTACACCTTC. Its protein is CASAGVPPYGYTF.

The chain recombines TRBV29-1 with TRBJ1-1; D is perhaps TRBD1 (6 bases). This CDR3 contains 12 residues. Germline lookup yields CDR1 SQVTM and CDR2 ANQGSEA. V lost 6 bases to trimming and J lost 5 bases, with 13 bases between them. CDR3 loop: CSVRQGGTEAFF. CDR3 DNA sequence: TGCAGCGTACGACAAGGGGGGACTGAAGCTTTCTTT.

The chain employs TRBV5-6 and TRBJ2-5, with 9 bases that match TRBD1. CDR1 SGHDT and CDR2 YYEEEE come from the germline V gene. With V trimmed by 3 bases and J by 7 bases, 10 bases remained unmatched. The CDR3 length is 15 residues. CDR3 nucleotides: TGTGCCAGCAGCTCACCGGACAGGGGTCCGTGGACCCAGTACTTC. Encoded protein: CASSSPDRGPWTQYF.

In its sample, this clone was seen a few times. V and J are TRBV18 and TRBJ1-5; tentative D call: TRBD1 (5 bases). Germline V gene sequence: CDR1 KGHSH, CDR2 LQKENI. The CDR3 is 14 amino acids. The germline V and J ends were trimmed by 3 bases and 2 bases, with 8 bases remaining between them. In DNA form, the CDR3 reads TGTGCCAGCTCACCCAGGGATGGCAATCAGCCCCAGCATTTT. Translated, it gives CASSPRDGNQPQHF.